This T cell receptor (beta chain) was profiled in a study of regulatory T cells in long-lasting Graves disease (dated by TCRdb to the early 2020s). Background on the whole study: Patients with newly diagnosed Graves' disease had been on antithyroid drugs for under 3 months. Persistent Graves' disease patients were compared with newly diagnosed Graves' disease patients by peripheral blood TCR sequencing and RNA sequencing. The study took place in China and was registered as a clinical trial. A total of about 35 samples underwent TCR sequencing: about 13 from persistent and about 20 from newly diagnosed Graves' disease patients. The paper as a whole reports these results and caveats: The authors acknowledged the small sample size as a limitation that may reduce accuracy. Persistent patients shared more public clonotypes among themselves (roughly 2,700) than newly diagnosed patients did (over 900). Preferential use of TRBV28, TRBJ1-2 and TRBJ2-5 was observed in persistent disease, whereas TRBV20-1 and TRBJ2-1 were favored in newly diagnosed disease. Compared with newly diagnosed patients, patients with persistent Graves' disease had lower TCR Shannon entropy and fewer highly expanded clones, which suggests clonal expansion. Peripheral blood alone was examined, since thyroid tissue, which constituted the primary lesion, could not be accessed. Sequencing and analysis were restricted to the TCR beta chain.

Receptor libraries were prepared by multiplex PCR. The reads were generated on an Illumina HiSeq 4000. TCR beta libraries were built with iRepertoire HTBI primers and Arm-PCR amplification of CDR3 regions. Gel purification was performed on PCR products prior to sequencing. Per the original workflow: Gene usage analysis of CDR3 amino acid clonotypes used the roughly 60 TRBV and some 13 TRBJ segments found across samples. COPE and FqMerger were used to merge the filtered high-quality paired reads into contigs. BLAST was used to align contigs to the IMGT TRBV, TRBD and TRBJ reference genes, and CDR3 was defined following IMGT. Any clonotype with a frequency above 0.1% was counted as a highly expanded clone. Shannon entropy was used to measure repertoire diversity, and the Gini coefficient was used to measure V-J evenness. A clonotype was considered public if more than one individual shared it. The public reads were reprocessed in TCRdb via fastp at Q25 and MiXCR, keeping in-frame beta chains. A single entry per CDR3 protein holds the most common genes and DNA from its merged rows. None of the V and J calls come from the authors' own analysis; TCRdb made them. This sample holds around 450,000 distinct CDR3 sequences; 15% were observed only once. The ten largest clones represent roughly a sixth of the sample.

From the cysteine up to the phenylalanine, the CDR3 has a length of 13 residues. Of the read, only the CDR3 DNA is kept; its 39 bases are in frame from base 1. CDR1 and CDR2 are read off the germline V gene as SQVTM and ANQGSEA. The germline V and J ends show losses of 6 bases and 3 bases respectively, and no gene match explains 6 bases of the junction. The sample's time point label, in plain terms: newly diagnosed GD, antithyroid drugs for less than 3 months. RNA was extracted from PBMCs in TRIzol for both TCR sequencing and RNA sequencing. The diagnosis of Graves' disease was made according to American Thyroid Association guidelines. Recruitment of patients was carried out at an endocrinology department in Xi'an, China. Each patient gave approximately 9.7 milliliters of peripheral blood, collected in an EDTA anticoagulant tube. Ficoll Paque Plus density gradient separation was used to isolate PBMCs, and no further T cell sorting was done. An Agilent 2100 Bioanalyzer and agarose gel were used to check RNA quality, and a NanoDrop 2000 was used to measure RNA concentration.

This clonotype was seen a handful of times. Which antigen it targets is not known. No clone much larger than this one lies a single base away; base qualities are absent. The sample also formed part of further work on T cells in Graves' hyperthyroidism and ophthalmopathy. That second report states: Stable Graves' hyperthyroidism was defined as the absence of progression to ophthalmopathy over 18 months of follow-up. Hyperthyroidism patients were newly diagnosed, with disease duration under 2 months, and aged 18 to 65 years. Any patient with an uncontrolled infection, another autoimmune disease, pregnancy or lactation was excluded. Diagnoses were established on the basis of clinical symptoms, serum thyroxine and TRAb, thyroid ultrasound, and orbital computed tomography. The first round of RT-PCR for the TCR CDR3 was performed with the HTBI primer set and the Qiagen OneStep RT-PCR kit. Most expanded thyroid clonotypes (frequency above 0.001) were also found in blood, which suggests that blood repertoires may mirror thyroid immune responses. Ophthalmopathy was separated from stable hyperthyroidism by a 13 V-J signature model, with over 85% sensitivity and 81% to 82% specificity obtained in cross-validation and 80%/75% obtained in testing. In validation, the model predicted progression to ophthalmopathy with 55% to 71% sensitivity and 72% to 75% specificity, a median of around six months before onset. To identify distinguishing TCR V-J signatures, a discovery cohort of around 98 patients was used, comprising approximately 40 with Graves' ophthalmopathy and 57 with stable Graves' hyperthyroidism. Prospective prediction of ophthalmopathy was tested in an independent validation cohort consisting of 18 hyperthyroidism patients and over 15 patients who later progressed to ophthalmopathy. The 75 to 100 discovery patients were randomly split 7:3 into training and test sets. Thyroid tissue and blood T-cell repertoires from six Graves' hyperthyroidism patients were also compared in the study. Once sampling was done, hyperthyroidism patients were given methimazole at a starting dose of 30 mg daily, whereas ophthalmopathy patients were given high-dose intravenous methylprednisolone. A second multiplex PCR round built the libraries, followed by size selection and purification. Paired-end sequencing of the libraries was performed with 100 bp reads on an Illumina HiSeq2000. Raw data were processed with SOAPnuke, discarding reads with adapters, uncalled bases, mean Phred below 15, or no exact constant-primer or identifier match. COPE v1.2.5 was used to merge high-quality paired reads, and clonotypes were defined as unique nucleotide sequences. Clonotypes were aligned to IMGT TRBV, TRBD and TRBJ reference segments using MiTCR v1.1. Analysis was restricted to V-J combinations with a frequency above 0.0001, which covered approximately 99% of repertoires. The TCS score was defined as F50 (clonal expansion) divided by E x V (chaos), with BLOSUM62-based TCRdist calculated between CDR3 peptides within each V-J. Welch's t-statistics and random forest reduced roughly 500 V-J features to about 12, which were used in a naive Bayes classifier (R e1071). Sample size was not statistically predetermined, and blinding of investigators to group allocation was not performed. According to the paper, TCR Vbeta CDR3 sequencing was carried out on over 130 peripheral blood samples, which came from under 50 ophthalmopathy, around 74 hyperthyroidism and about 17 progressor patients.

The chain is assembled from TRBV29-1 and TRBJ1-2, and TRBD1 matches 8 of the central bases. The receptor was isolated from a woman younger than 45 with Graves disease. Donor details come from another sample of the same person, matched by shared clones. Sequenced material: peripheral blood mononuclear cells (PBMCs), taken at new diagnosis, from a patient treated with antithyroid drugs. The CDR3 has the sequence CSVGDRRDYGYTF. The sequence in DNA is TGCAGCGTGGGGGACAGGCGTGACTATGGCTACACCTTC.